This T cell receptor beta chain was sequenced during a study of blood T cell repertoires in COVID-19. Study at large: COVID-19 samples from acute and convalescent phases originated in the United States, Italy and Spain. Sample material is recorded as cDNA or gDNA derived from T cells, B-cell-depleted T cells, or PBMCs.

Per the study methods: Cell counts per sample came from amplifying reference gene primers. Measured with immunoSEQ multiplex PCR; TCRdb has only the in-frame clones, and not every one. Clone size and V and J calls were adopted from that table, with D and trimming inferred from the DNA. Among a few hundred thousand clones listed, around 89% were seen once. This clone appeared a few times. This CDR3 has 13 residues. Trimming stripped 7 bases from V and 10 bases from J, with 14 bases between. Germline-derived CDR1 and CDR2 are MNHEY and SVGAGI. The TCR was taken from a woman aged 55-70 years with acute or convalescent COVID-19. The chain combines TRBV6-5 with TRBJ1-6; perhaps TRBD1 as D (5 bases). Sequencing input: peripheral blood. DNA of the CDR3: TGTGCCAGCACCCGCAGGGAACCCTCACCCCTCCACTTT. Protein: CASTRREPSPLHF.